The source of this TCR beta chain is a study of identical twins. The study, taken as a whole, reports: Fewer insertions were carried by abundant cord blood beta clonotypes, but none was seen in memory repertoires.

In this sample, this clonotype turned up a few times. The antigen remains undetermined. Via MiXCR, TCRdb re-called the 5' RACE reads, giving one row per CDR3 protein. Altogether about 700,000 distinct CDR3 sequences are present, around 5.7% being singletons, with the ten largest covering roughly 2%. Trimming shortened V by 0 bases and J by 5 bases, and 8 bases separated the two germline ends. Germline V CDR1 and CDR2: SGDLS, YYNGEE. The CDR3 runs 14 residues. This receptor was taken from a young man in good health. Material for sequencing was naive T cells sorted from blood. This chain connects TRBV9 to TRBJ2-2; D is ambiguous. The CDR3 DNA reads as TGTGCCAGCAGCGTAGCTCTTAGGACCGGGGAGCTGTTTTTT. It encodes CASSVALRTGELFF. Combining the CDR3 with reference TRBV9 and TRBJ2-2 gives the whole variable domain DSGVTQTPKHLITATGQRVTLRCSPRSGDLSVYWYQQSLDQGLQFLIQYYNGEERAKGNILERFSAQQFPDLHSELNLSSLELGDSALYFCASSVALRTGELFFGEGSRLTVL.